The rows below give T cell receptor beta chains drawn from one sample of a study of blood T cell repertoires in COVID-19. Method: immunoSEQ multiplex PCR; TCRdb's copy keeps in-frame clones and lacks some. Among about 230,000 clones, about 90% were seen once, and the ten largest hold 3% to 4%. The specimen sequenced was PBMCs or T cells enriched from blood (not recorded which). All receptors come from a woman aged 25 to 39 with acute COVID-19. Each CDR3 is given with its conserved first and last residue. Each record gives: clone size, D gene, J gene, V gene, CDR3 length, CDR3 protein, CDR3 DNA. The D gene is left open where the match is weak. Size tells how often a clone was seen (once, few, many) or the class of an expanded clone, and some rows leave it out.

. TRBD1 TRBJ2-2 TRBV5-1 15 CASSTATTGTGELFF TGCGCCAGCAGCACGGCGACGACAGGGACCGGGGAGCTGTTTTTT
. TRBD2 TRBJ2-7 TRBV4-3 14 CASSRGRGGYEQYF TGCGCCAGCAGCCGCGGGCGGGGGGGATACGAGCAGTACTTC
few TRBD1 TRBJ1-6 TRBV7-6 15 CASSLKTGGNSPLHF TGTGCCAGCAGCTTAAAGACAGGGGGTAATTCACCCCTCCACTTT
. . TRBJ1-1 TRBV5-1 14 CASSLAYGNTEAFF TGCGCCAGCAGCTTGGCCTATGGGAACACTGAAGCTTTCTTT
. TRBD1 TRBJ1-2 TRBV29-1 16 CSVDRSGGADGYGYTF TGCAGCGTTGATCGGTCAGGGGGCGCGGATGGGTATGGCTACACCTTC
few TRBD2 TRBJ2-2 TRBV5-1 16 CASSPTSGGNTGELFF TGCGCCAGCAGCCCGACTAGCGGGGGGAACACCGGGGAGCTGTTTTTT
. . TRBJ2-5 TRBV3-1/TRBV3-2 15 CASSQEQVPQETQYF TGTGCCAGCAGCCAAGAACAGGTACCTCAAGAGACCCAGTACTTC
. TRBD1 TRBJ1-2 TRBV29-1 14 CSVVSRGQSYGYTF TGCAGCGTTGTTAGCAGGGGGCAATCCTATGGCTACACCTTC
. TRBD1 TRBJ1-6 TRBV9 14 CASSSRTGLEPLHF TGTGCCAGCAGCTCCCGGACAGGGCTGGAACCCCTCCACTTT
. TRBD1 TRBJ1-6 TRBV6-1 16 CASSEGTGRWNSPLHF TGTGCCAGCAGTGAAGGGACAGGGAGATGGAATTCACCCCTCCACTTT
. . TRBJ1-2 TRBV27 13 CASSRTENYGYTF TGTGCCAGCAGTCGGACTGAGAACTATGGCTACACCTTC
. . TRBJ1-2 TRBV13 14 CASTGGAQYYGYTF TGTGCCAGCACGGGAGGGGCGCAATACTATGGCTACACCTTC
. . TRBJ1-2 TRBV29-1 13 CSVGYAGDYGYTF TGCAGCGTTGGATACGCCGGGGACTATGGCTACACCTTC
. . TRBJ2-7 TRBV7-9 14 CASSPTTGVYEQYF TGTGCCAGCAGCCCTACGACAGGAGTCTACGAGCAGTACTTC
. . TRBJ1-2 TRBV29-1 16 CSVDSVGSGVGYGYTF TGCAGCGTTGATTCTGTCGGCTCAGGGGTTGGCTATGGCTACACCTTC
once . TRBJ1-1 TRBV6-5 13 CASSSDRNTEAFF TGTGCCAGCAGTTCGGACAGAAACACTGAAGCTTTCTTT
few . TRBJ1-1 TRBV9 13 CASSVASTGDGFF TGTGCCAGCAGCGTAGCCTCGACAGGAGACGGTTTCTTT
. . TRBJ1-2 TRBV3-1/TRBV3-2 15 CASSPAVTPNYGYTF TGTGCCAGCAGCCCCGCGGTTACACCTAACTATGGCTACACCTTC
. . TRBJ1-5 TRBV11-3 14 CASRHRQTSQPQHF TGTGCCAGCAGACATAGACAGACCAGTCAGCCCCAGCATTTT
few TRBD1 TRBJ1-2 TRBV5-4 15 CASSPRTGADYGYTF TGTGCCAGCAGCCCTAGGACAGGGGCAGACTATGGCTACACCTTC
. . TRBJ2-7 TRBV7-9 13 CASSPVTGLEQYF TGTGCCAGCAGCCCAGTAACAGGGCTCGAGCAGTACTTC
. TRBD2 TRBJ2-1 TRBV5-5 15 CASSLGDYTYNEQFF TGTGCCAGCAGCTTGGGGGACTACACCTACAATGAGCAGTTCTTC
. TRBD1 TRBJ1-2 TRBV29-1 12 CSVDGQGEGYTF TGCAGCGTTGACGGACAGGGAGAGGGCTACACCTTC
. TRBD1 TRBJ1-6 TRBV18 15 CASSPLGQGITPLHF TGTGCCAGCTCACCATTAGGACAGGGGATAACACCCCTCCACTTT
. TRBD1 TRBJ2-5 TRBV10-3 14 CAIRLGQGKETQYF TGTGCCATCAGACTGGGACAGGGGAAAGAGACCCAGTACTTC
. TRBD1 TRBJ1-2 TRBV9 17 CASSVEPGGFWNYGYTF TGTGCCAGCAGCGTAGAGCCAGGGGGATTTTGGAACTATGGCTACACCTTC
. TRBD1 TRBJ1-4 TRBV28 16 CASSLYPGQTNEKLFF TGTGCCAGCAGTTTGTACCCGGGACAGACTAATGAAAAACTGTTTTTT
once TRBD1 TRBJ1-1 TRBV10-3 14 CAIRGQGTNTEAFF TGTGCCATCAGAGGACAGGGAACCAACACTGAAGCTTTCTTT
. TRBD1 TRBJ1-2 TRBV6-5 14 CASYRDRGGYGYTF TGTGCCAGTTACCGGGACAGGGGAGGGTATGGCTACACCTTC
. TRBD2 TRBJ2-3 TRBV11-2 16 CASSLGAGGITDTQYF TGTGCCAGCAGCTTAGGGGCGGGGGGAATCACAGATACGCAGTATTTT
. TRBD2 TRBJ2-3 TRBV25-1 14 CASSGSGVTDTQYF TGTGCCAGCAGTGGTAGCGGGGTCACAGATACGCAGTATTTT
. . TRBJ1-2 TRBV4-3 13 CASSQDSGLSYTF TGCGCCAGCAGCCAAGATTCGGGACTGAGCTACACCTTC
. . TRBJ1-1 TRBV19 13 CASSPGGGTEAFF TGTGCCAGTAGTCCCGGGGGGGGCACTGAAGCTTTCTTT
. TRBD1 TRBJ1-1 TRBV7-2 15 CASSLAGGADTEAFF TGTGCCAGCAGCTTGGCAGGGGGCGCGGACACTGAAGCTTTCTTT
. . TRBJ2-2 TRBV7-9 17 CASSLAELTEPTGELFF TGTGCCAGCAGCTTAGCGGAACTTACAGAACCTACCGGGGAGCTGTTTTTT
. . TRBJ1-1 TRBV15 15 CATSRETALGAEAFF TGTGCCACCAGCAGAGAAACGGCCCTAGGCGCTGAAGCTTTCTTT
. TRBD1 TRBJ1-4 TRBV7-2 15 CASSLDRGHNEKLFF TGTGCCAGCAGCCTGGACAGGGGCCATAATGAAAAACTGTTTTTT
. TRBD1 TRBJ1-5 TRBV28 18 CASSAGQGKKRWVQPQHF TGTGCCAGCAGTGCGGGACAGGGAAAAAAGAGGTGGGTTCAGCCCCAGCATTTT
. . TRBJ2-1 TRBV2 14 CASAPTLSYNEQFF TGTGCCAGCGCGCCAACCCTCTCCTACAATGAGCAGTTCTTC
. . TRBJ1-1 TRBV28 13 CASDSVLNTEAFF TGTGCCAGCGACAGCGTCTTGAACACTGAAGCTTTCTTT
. . TRBJ1-6 TRBV2 14 CASSPTGMDSPLHF TGTGCCAGCAGTCCTACGGGTATGGATTCACCCCTCCACTTT
. . TRBJ2-1 TRBV24-1 14 CATSDLVGSFEQFF TGTGCCACCAGTGATTTGGTTGGGAGCTTTGAGCAGTTCTTC
. TRBD1 TRBJ2-5 TRBV27 14 CASSLGTAAETQYF TGTGCCAGCAGTTTAGGGACAGCAGCAGAGACCCAGTACTTC
. TRBD2 TRBJ2-7 TRBV20-1 11 CSAARASGQYF TGCAGTGCCGCGAGAGCTAGCGGGCAGTACTTC
. . TRBJ1-5 TRBV6-5 13 CASSTYVSQPQHF TGTGCCAGCAGCACTTACGTATCCCAGCCCCAGCATTTT
. TRBD2 TRBJ2-5 TRBV5-1 16 CASSPRGGGREGTQYF TGCGCCAGCAGCCCCCGGGGCGGGGGGCGGGAAGGAACCCAGTACTTC
. . TRBJ1-5 TRBV5-6 13 CASSLGANQPQHF TGTGCCAGCAGCTTAGGAGCGAATCAGCCCCAGCATTTT
once TRBD1 TRBJ1-2 TRBV3-1/TRBV3-2 16 CASSQEIRTGNRGYTF TGTGCCAGCAGCCAAGAAATACGGACAGGGAATCGCGGCTACACCTTC